This TCR beta chain originates from a study of T cell repertoires in cytomegalovirus infection. Study background: Signatures in public TCR beta sequences pointed to both CMV infection and matching HLA type. General observations from the study: There were HLA-C-restricted CMV-specific TCR beta clonotypes dominating the ex vivo response.

One entry per CDR3 protein results from TCRdb running MiXCR on the reads. The sample includes around 540,000 distinct CDR3 sequences, 33% seen only once; the top ten take under 20%. Germline loops: CDR1 SGHVS, CDR2 FNYEAQ. There are 17 residues in the CDR3. V lost 3 bases and J lost 5; bases outside the gene matches: 12. This clonotype showed up many times. Its antigen is currently unknown. The sequence derives from a human donor in good health (CMV status not recorded). Some clones in this sample may be carry-over from other donors' samples. Source: cultured PBMCs, taken from culture after CMV antigen stimulation. The J gene is TRBJ2-1, the V gene TRBV7-6; 8 nucleotides agree with TRBD2. This chain's CDR3 is CASSFNYPGTSNNEQFF. As DNA, the CDR3 is TGTGCCAGCAGCTTTAACTATCCGGGGACTAGTAACAATGAGCAGTTCTTC. Supplemented by reference TRBV7-6 and TRBJ2-1, the full variable domain reads GAGVSQSPRYKVTKRGQDVALRCDPISGHVSLYWYRQALGQGPEFLTYFNYEAQQDKSGLPNDRFSAERPEGSISTLTIQRTEQRDSAMYRCASSFNYPGTSNNEQFFGPGTRLTVL.